The 7 T cell receptor beta chains in this list originate from one sample, sequenced in a study of blood T cells in healthy people across ages. The second PCR ran about 6 to 12 cycles with a sample-barcoded 5' primer and J-beta primers. TCRdb independently ran MiXCR on the 5' RACE reads; one entry per CDR3 protein. The sample shows 850,000 to 1,000,000 distinct CDR3 sequences, 40% to 60% of them seen only once. Sequenced material: blood. The receptors come from a young man in good health.

The rearrangement links TRBV4-1 to TRBJ2-2, with TRBD1 matching over 8 bases. The CDR3 extends over 16 amino acids. V was clipped by 5 bases and J by 0 bases; unmatched bases: 5. The germline gives CDR1 MGHRA, CDR2 YSYEKL. The CDR3 DNA follows: TGCGCCAGCAGCGACCGGACAGGGCCGAACACCGGGGAGCTGTTTTTT. It yields the protein CASSDRTGPNTGELFF.

The V gene is TRBV6-1, the J gene TRBJ1-2; no definite D call. This CDR3 is built from 12 residues. V was trimmed by 2 bases and J by 3 bases, leaving 4 bases between them. CDR1 MNHNS and CDR2 SASEGT come from the germline V gene. The CDR3 DNA is TGTGCCAGCAGTGAAACATACTATGGCTACACCTTC. As protein: CASSETYYGYTF.

V gene TRBV6-5 combines with J gene TRBJ1-2; 7 bases match TRBD1. Germline CDR1 and CDR2: MNHEY and SVGAGI. Trimming removed 5 bases from V and 7 bases from J; junction bases left unmatched: 7. The CDR3 is 13 residues long. The CDR3 is CASSQQGVVGYTF. The CDR3 coding sequence is TGTGCCAGCAGTCAGCAGGGGGTGGTTGGCTACACCTTC.

This chain joins TRBV5-1 and TRBJ1-1; the match to TRBD1 covers 7 bases. Germline CDR1 and CDR2: SGHRS and YFSETQ. Losses at the gene ends were 2 bases for V and 2 bases for J; bases not matched to a gene: 12. The CDR3 loop spans 17 amino acids. The CDR3 DNA reads TGCGCCAGCAGCTTTATGTCAGGACAGGACTTAAACACTGAAGCTTTCTTT. Encoded protein: CASSFMSGQDLNTEAFF.

With respect to this clonotype: With a much larger clone just one base away, this may be a read error. The chain has TRBV6-1 and TRBJ2-7, with 12 bases that match TRBD1. There are 17 residues in the CDR3. Trimming at V came to 4 bases and at J to 5 bases, leaving 12 bases not matched to a gene. CDR1 is MNHNS and CDR2 is SASEGT in the germline V gene. In nucleotides, the CDR3 is TGTGCCAGCAGTGCAGGGACAGGGGGCGGACTATCCGACGAGCAGTACTTC. This sequence encodes CASSAGTGGGLSDEQYF.

V usage is TRBV7-2 and J usage is TRBJ2-5; D is ambiguous. This CDR3 is 12 amino acids long. Germline V gene data show CDR1 as SGHTA and CDR2 as FQGNSA. The V end was cut by 4 bases, the J end by 8 bases, with 11 bases between. This CDR3 is CASSSTQLTQYF. The DNA for the CDR3 is TGTGCCAGCAGCTCCACCCAGCTCACCCAGTACTTC.

The chain links TRBV7-8 to TRBJ2-7; D call uncertain. The germline CDR1 and CDR2 sequences are SGHVS and FQNEAQ. The CDR3 runs 12 residues. The V end was cut by 3 bases, the J end by 6 bases, with 9 bases between. The CDR3, as DNA: TGTGCCAGCAGCTTTGAGCTCGGCGAGCAGTACTTC. Its protein is CASSFELGEQYF.